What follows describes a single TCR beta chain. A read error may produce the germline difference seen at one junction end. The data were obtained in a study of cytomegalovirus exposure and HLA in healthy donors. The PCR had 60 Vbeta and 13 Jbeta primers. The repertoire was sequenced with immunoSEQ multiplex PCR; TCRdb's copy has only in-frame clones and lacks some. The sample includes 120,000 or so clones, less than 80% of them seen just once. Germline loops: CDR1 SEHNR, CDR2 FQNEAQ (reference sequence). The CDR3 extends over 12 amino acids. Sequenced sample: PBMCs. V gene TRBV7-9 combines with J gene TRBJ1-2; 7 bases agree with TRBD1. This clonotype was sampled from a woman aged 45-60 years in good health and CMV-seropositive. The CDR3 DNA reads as TGTTCCAGCAGCTCCCAGGGGGTTGGCTACACCTTC. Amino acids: CSSSSQGVGYTF.